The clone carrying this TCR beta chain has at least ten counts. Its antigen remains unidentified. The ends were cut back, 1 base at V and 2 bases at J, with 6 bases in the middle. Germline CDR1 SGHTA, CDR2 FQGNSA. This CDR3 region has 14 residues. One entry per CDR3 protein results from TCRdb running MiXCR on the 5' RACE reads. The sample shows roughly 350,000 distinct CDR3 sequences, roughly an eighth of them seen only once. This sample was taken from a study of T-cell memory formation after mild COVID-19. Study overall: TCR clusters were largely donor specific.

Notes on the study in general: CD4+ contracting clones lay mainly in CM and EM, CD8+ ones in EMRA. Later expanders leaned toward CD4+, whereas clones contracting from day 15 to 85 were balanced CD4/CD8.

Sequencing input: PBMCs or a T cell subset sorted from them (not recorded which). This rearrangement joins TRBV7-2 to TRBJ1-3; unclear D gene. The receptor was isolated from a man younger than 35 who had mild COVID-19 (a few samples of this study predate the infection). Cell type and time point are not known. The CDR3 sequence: CASSLVRAGNTIYF. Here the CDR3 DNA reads TGTGCCAGCAGCTTAGTCCGGGCTGGAAACACCATATATTTT.